One and the same sample provided the 27 T cell receptor beta chains below, sequenced in a study of blood T cell repertoires in COVID-19. TCRdb's table, derived via immunoSEQ multiplex PCR, lists solely in-frame clones and lacks some. This table holds some 94,000 clones, about four fifths found once. Sequenced material: peripheral blood. The receptors derive from a man in his 70s with active or convalescent COVID-19.

The chain carries TRBV7-9 and TRBJ1-5; the D is unclear. CDR1 SEHNR and CDR2 FQNEAQ come from the germline V gene (reference sequence). This CDR3 is built from 13 residues. With 5 bases removed from V and 6 bases from J, the gap between germline ends came to 11 bases. In DNA, the CDR3 is TGTGCCAGCAGCCCTGACAAATCTCAGCCCCAGCATTTT. Translated, it gives CASSPDKSQPQHF.

The chain recombines TRBV7-2 with TRBJ1-5, with D hard to call. The germline CDR1 and CDR2 sequences are SGHTA and FQGNSA. The CDR3 spans 13 residues. The V and J ends lost 1 base and 6 bases respectively, with 7 bases between them. This CDR3 reads CASSLDGSQPQHF. The CDR3 bases are TGTGCCAGCAGCTTAGACGGGTCTCAGCCCCAGCATTTT. Full variable domain (missing parts from reference TRBV7-2 and TRBJ1-5): GAGVSQSPSNKVTEKGKDVELRCDPISGHTALYWYRQSLGQGLEFLIYFQGNSAPDKSGLPSDRFSAERTGGSVSTLTIQRTQQEDSAVYLCASSLDGSQPQHFGDGTRLSIL.

This chain's CDR3 is CATSNKGMKVGQGSRETQYF. The CDR3 bases are TGTGCCACCAGCAACAAAGGGATGAAGGTGGGACAGGGAAGTCGAGAGACCCAGTACTTC. The chain is built from TRBV15 and TRBJ2-5, with TRBD1 identical over 9 bases. This CDR3 spans 20 amino acids. Per the germline V gene, CDR1 is LNHNV and CDR2 is YYDKDF (reference sequence). Trimming cost V 4 bases and J 4 bases; bases outside gene matches: 22.

The chain has TRBV5-5 and TRBJ1-1; 7 nucleotides agree with TRBD1. This CDR3 is 14 amino acids long. Germline V gives CDR1 SGHKS, CDR2 YYEKEE (reference sequence). The junction had 4 bases not matched to a gene; V was cut back by 4 bases and J by 1 base. This CDR3 is CASSLDRANTEAFF. In DNA form, the CDR3 reads TGTGCCAGCAGCCTAGACAGGGCGAACACTGAAGCTTTCTTT.

The gene calls are TRBV30 and TRBJ1-2; D is perhaps TRBD1 (5 bases). Germline values: CDR1 GTSNPN, CDR2 SVGIG (reference sequence). The V gene lost 0 bases and the J gene lost 8 bases, with 10 bases spanning the gap. CDR3 length equals 12 residues. This chain's CDR3 is CAWSVGVRGYTF. The CDR3 nucleotides read TGTGCCTGGAGTGTAGGGGTAAGGGGCTACACCTTC. The variable domain in full, with the rest retrieved from reference TRBV30 and TRBJ1-2, is SQTIHQWPATLVQPVGSPLSLECTVEGTSNPNLYWYRQAAGRGLQLLFYSVGIGQISSEVPQNLSASRPQDRQFILSSKKLLLSDSGFYLCAWSVGVRGYTFGSGTRLTVV.

The V call is TRBV9, the J call TRBJ2-6; TRBD2 agrees at 15 bases. Germline V gives CDR1 SGDLS, CDR2 YYNGEE. V gave up 0 bases and J gave up 2 bases; unmatched junction bases: 3. The CDR3 extends over 19 amino acids. CDR3 nucleotides: TGTGCCAGCAGCGTAGGGACTAGCGGGGGGGCCGCTGGGGCCAACGTCCTGACTTTC. It yields the protein CASSVGTSGGAAGANVLTF.

The CDR3 here is CASSRDRGTYEQYF. CDR3 in DNA: TGTGCCAGCAGTCGTGACAGGGGGACCTACGAGCAGTACTTC. The chain has TRBV6-5 and TRBJ2-7; TRBD1 aligns across 9 bases. The germline gives CDR1 MNHEY, CDR2 SVGAGI. This CDR3 spans 14 amino acids. V lost 5 bases, J lost 2 bases, and 4 bases stayed unmatched.

V and J are TRBV11-1 and TRBJ2-5; the D gene is possibly TRBD2 (5 bases). This CDR3 spans 15 amino acids. With 0 bases removed from V and 5 bases from J, the gap between germline ends came to 13 bases. Germline assignment: CDR1 SGHAT and CDR2 FQDESV (reference sequence). CDR3 protein: CASSLADWTGETQYF. The DNA of the CDR3 is TGTGCCAGCAGCTTAGCGGACTGGACGGGGGAGACCCAGTACTTC. The variable domain in full, with the rest retrieved from reference TRBV11-1 and TRBJ2-5, is EAEVAQSPRYKITEKSQAVAFWCDPISGHATLYWYRQILGQGPELLVQFQDESVVDDSQLPKDRFSAERLKGVDSTLKIQPAELGDSAMYLCASSLADWTGETQYFGPGTRLLVL.

The V gene is TRBV19, the J gene TRBJ2-2; 10 positions match TRBD2. Germline trimming cut 6 bases from V and 7 bases from J; bases unmatched to any gene: 11. From germline, CDR1 is LNHDA and CDR2 SQIVND (reference sequence). The CDR3 runs 16 residues. The CDR3 region has the DNA TGTGCCAGTAGCCTAGCGGGGGTCCTCCTCCTCGGGGAGCTGTTTTTT. Encoded protein: CASSLAGVLLLGELFF.

CDR3 sequence reads: CASSLGGGPYEQYF. DNA for the CDR3: TGTGCCAGCAGCTTAGGGGGGGGACCCTACGAGCAGTACTTC. V usage is TRBV7-2 and J usage is TRBJ2-7, with 7 bases aligning to TRBD2. This CDR3 spans 14 amino acids. CDR1 and CDR2 (germline): SGHTA, FQGNSA. Losses at the gene ends were 1 base for V and 2 bases for J; bases not matched to a gene: 2.

Written as DNA, the CDR3 is TGTGCCAGCAGCTTATTTCGGGGGGGGATCACAGATACGCAGTATTTT. Translating it yields CASSLFRGGITDTQYF. The rearrangement joins TRBV7-2 to TRBJ2-3; 8 bases are shared with TRBD2. J gave up 2 bases and V 2 bases, and 6 bases lay outside the gene matches. Germline CDR1 SGHTA, CDR2 FQGNSA. The length of the CDR3 is 16 residues.

J is TRBJ2-3 and V is TRBV6-4, with 7 nucleotides matching TRBD1. CDR3 length equals 14 residues. The V gene's germline CDR1 is MRHNA and CDR2 SNTAGT. Trimming removed 4 bases from V and 1 base from J; junction bases left unmatched: 2. This chain's CDR3 is CASSATGGTDTQYF. As DNA, the CDR3 is TGTGCCAGCAGTGCTACAGGGGGCACAGATACGCAGTATTTT.

The chain combines TRBV29-1 with TRBJ2-7; weak D call: TRBD2 (5 bases). The CDR3 contains 14 residues. In germline, CDR1 is SQVTM, CDR2 ANQGSEA. Trimming stripped 4 bases from V and 5 bases from J, with 18 bases between. The CDR3 is CSVVGLKGVDEQYF. The CDR3 coding sequence is TGCAGCGTTGTAGGTTTGAAGGGAGTGGACGAGCAGTACTTC.

In this sample, this clone turned up once. This chain links TRBV7-9 with TRBJ2-3; 7 bases map to TRBD2. The ends lost 5 bases at V and 2 bases at J; junction bases unmatched: 10. Germline lookup yields CDR1 SEHNR and CDR2 FQNEAQ (reference sequence). The CDR3 is made up of 16 amino acids. CDR3 residues: CASSVRGGGYTDTQYF. The DNA for the CDR3 is TGTGCCAGCAGCGTGCGCGGGGGAGGCTACACAGATACGCAGTATTTT.

The chain uses TRBV5-1 and TRBJ2-3, with 14 bases identical to TRBD2. Unmatched junction bases numbered 9, after V lost 8 bases and J lost 4 bases. The length of the CDR3 is 16 residues. Germline values: CDR1 SGHRS, CDR2 YFSETQ. The DNA of the CDR3 is TGCGCCAGTAAAAGGACTAGCGGGGGGACCGCAGATACGCAGTATTTT. As protein: CASKRTSGGTADTQYF.

The chain employs TRBV11-3 and TRBJ2-1, with 9 bases fitting TRBD2. Trimming at V came to 5 bases and at J to 9 bases, leaving 11 bases not matched to a gene. The CDR3 covers 15 residues. Germline loops: CDR1 SGHNT, CDR2 YENEEA. CDR3 sequence (DNA): TGTGCCAGCAGCCGCGGGGGGGCTTTGTCCGGTGAGCAGTTCTTC. It yields the protein CASSRGGALSGEQFF.

The chain uses TRBV7-8 and TRBJ1-6, with D possibly matching TRBD1 (6 bases). V lost 2 bases to trimming and J lost 5 bases, with 13 bases between them. The CDR3 is made up of 16 amino acids. Germline V gives CDR1 SGHVS, CDR2 FQNEAQ. The CDR3 spells CASSLRLGQNNSPLHF. CDR3 nucleotides: TGTGCCAGCAGCTTAAGGTTGGGACAAAATAATTCACCCCTCCACTTT.

The chain employs TRBV28 and TRBJ1-5; D possibly corresponds to TRBD1 (5 bases). From germline, CDR1 is MDHEN and CDR2 SYDVKM. There are 15 residues in the CDR3. With 2 bases removed from V and 1 base from J, the gap between germline ends came to 9 bases. As DNA, the CDR3 is TGTGCCAGCAGTTTAGATCAGGGAAGCAATCAGCCCCAGCATTTT. This sequence encodes CASSLDQGSNQPQHF.

Remarks on this clone: This same CDR3 is encoded by further DNA sequences in the sample. V usage is TRBV2 and J usage is TRBJ2-5; 10 nucleotides agree with TRBD2. The CDR3 covers 15 residues. V gave up 4 bases and J gave up 4 bases; unmatched junction bases: 6. Germline loops: CDR1 SNHLY, CDR2 FYNNEI. CDR3 nucleotides: TGTGCCAGCAGTGGAAGCGGGGGGGCCGGAGAGACCCAGTACTTC. Translated, it gives CASSGSGGAGETQYF.

The chain joins TRBV2 to TRBJ2-5, with TRBD1 identical over 12 bases. Germline V gene sequence: CDR1 SNHLY, CDR2 FYNNEI. The CDR3 contains 15 residues. V lost 4 bases and J lost 4; bases outside the gene matches: 4. CDR3 amino acids: CASSGDRGRLETQYF. Here the CDR3 DNA reads TGTGCCAGCAGTGGGGACAGGGGGCGTTTAGAGACCCAGTACTTC.

The rearrangement joins TRBV30 to TRBJ1-2, with D uncertain. This CDR3 comprises 13 residues. Germline V gene data show CDR1 as GTSNPN and CDR2 as SVGIG (reference sequence). Trimming pared 1 base from V and 1 base from J, leaving 7 bases between. The CDR3 is CAWSGSDNYGYTF. Here the CDR3 DNA reads TGTGCCTGGAGTGGATCAGATAACTATGGCTACACCTTC. Drawing the rest from reference TRBV30 and TRBJ1-2, the complete variable domain is SQTIHQWPATLVQPVGSPLSLECTVEGTSNPNLYWYRQAAGRGLQLLFYSVGIGQISSEVPQNLSASRPQDRQFILSSKKLLLSDSGFYLCAWSGSDNYGYTFGSGTRLTVV.

The rearrangement uses TRBV5-6 and TRBJ1-2; 12 nucleotides agree with TRBD1. Germline CDR1 and CDR2: SGHDT and YYEEEE. The V gene end was trimmed by 4 bases and the J gene end by 8 bases; junction bases not matched to a gene: 12. This CDR3 has 16 amino acids. This CDR3 reads CASSPSRGQGAGGYTF. The CDR3 region has the DNA TGTGCCAGCAGCCCATCTCGGGGACAGGGGGCAGGGGGCTACACCTTC.

V gene TRBV2 combines with J gene TRBJ1-6; possibly TRBD1 for D (5 bases). Germline V lookup: CDR1 SNHLY, CDR2 FYNNEI. Deletions cut 4 bases from V and 14 bases from J, with 12 bases between. The CDR3 length is 12 residues. The CDR3 reads CASSGTLPSLHF. The CDR3, as DNA: TGTGCCAGCAGTGGGACACTTCCGTCCCTCCACTTT.

The rearrangement links TRBV19 to TRBJ1-5; weak D call: TRBD1 (6 bases). Germline-derived CDR1 and CDR2 are LNHDA and SQIVND (reference sequence). The CDR3 covers 15 residues. V gave up 5 bases and J gave up 2 bases, with 13 bases separating them. Written as DNA, the CDR3 is TGTGCCAGTAGTTTGGGGGCCGGTGGCAATCAGCCCCAGCATTTT. Its protein product is CASSLGAGGNQPQHF.

The chain employs TRBV5-1 and TRBJ1-1; the D is unclear. This CDR3 has 15 amino acids. The germline gives CDR1 SGHRS, CDR2 YFSETQ. The germline V and J ends were trimmed by 0 bases and 1 base, with 10 bases remaining between them. The CDR3 nucleotides are TGCGCCAGCAGCTTGGATCATCCAGGGAACACTGAAGCTTTCTTT. Its protein product is CASSLDHPGNTEAFF.

The chain employs TRBV6-2 or TRBV6-3 and TRBJ1-5; 7 bases match TRBD1. V gave up 7 bases and J gave up 5 bases; unmatched junction bases: 11. The germline CDR1 and CDR2 sequences are MNHEY and SVGEGT. The CDR3 loop spans 15 amino acids. For the CDR3, the DNA is TGTGCCAGCACCCCGGGACAGTCGATCTATCAGCCCCAGCATTTT. It yields the protein CASTPGQSIYQPQHF.

This chain links TRBV5-1 with TRBJ1-1, with 7 bases that match TRBD1. CDR1 and CDR2 (germline): SGHRS, YFSETQ. V gave up 5 bases and J gave up 4 bases; unmatched junction bases: 11. CDR3 length: 15 amino acids. The CDR3 nucleotides are TGCGCCAGCAGACTCGGGGGGGACAGCCGCACTGAAGCTTTCTTT. Residues: CASRLGGDSRTEAFF. The full variable domain, its missing parts supplied by reference TRBV5-1 and TRBJ1-1, is KAGVTQTPRYLIKTRGQQVTLSCSPISGHRSVSWYQQTPGQGLQFLFEYFSETQRNKGNFPGRFSGRQFSNSRSEMNVSTLELGDSALYLCASRLGGDSRTEAFFGQGTRLTVV.